This record concerns one T cell receptor beta chain sequence. The data are from a study of blood T cells in healthy people across ages. Germline assignment: CDR1 SGHVS and CDR2 FQNEAQ. The CDR3 spans 15 residues. A J-beta primer mix and a sample-barcoded 5' primer were used in a second PCR of about 7 to 12 cycles. Each CDR3 protein gets one entry after TCRdb re-called the 5' RACE reads with MiXCR. The repertoire holds 500,000 to 550,000 distinct CDR3 sequences, with around 24% as singletons. These data were also reused for a study on T cells of mothers and their children.

The specimen was blood. The J gene is TRBJ2-5, the V gene TRBV7-8; tentative D call: TRBD2 (5 bases). Near its end, the DNA agrees better with TRBJ2-7, so the J call may be wrong. This TCR was recovered from a boy between 10 and 17 years old in good health. This CDR3 is CASSSPGNFAYEQYF. CDR3 sequence (DNA): TGTGCCAGCAGCTCCCCCGGGAATTTCGCGTACGAGCAGTACTTC.